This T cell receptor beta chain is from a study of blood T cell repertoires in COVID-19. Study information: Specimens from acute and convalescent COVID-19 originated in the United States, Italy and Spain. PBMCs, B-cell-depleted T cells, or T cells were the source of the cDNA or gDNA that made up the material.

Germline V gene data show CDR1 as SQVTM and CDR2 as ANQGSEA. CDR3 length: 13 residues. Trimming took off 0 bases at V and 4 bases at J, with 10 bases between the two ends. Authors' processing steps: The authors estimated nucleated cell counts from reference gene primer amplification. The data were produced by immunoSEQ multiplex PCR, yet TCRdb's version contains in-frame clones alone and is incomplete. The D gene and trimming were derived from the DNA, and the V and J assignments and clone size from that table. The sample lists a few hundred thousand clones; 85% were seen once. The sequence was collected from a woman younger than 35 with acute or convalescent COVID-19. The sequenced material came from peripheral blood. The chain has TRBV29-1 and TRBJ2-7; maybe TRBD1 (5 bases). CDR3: CSVEDLGVYEQYF. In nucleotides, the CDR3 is TGCAGCGTTGAAGATCTAGGGGTGTACGAGCAGTACTTC.